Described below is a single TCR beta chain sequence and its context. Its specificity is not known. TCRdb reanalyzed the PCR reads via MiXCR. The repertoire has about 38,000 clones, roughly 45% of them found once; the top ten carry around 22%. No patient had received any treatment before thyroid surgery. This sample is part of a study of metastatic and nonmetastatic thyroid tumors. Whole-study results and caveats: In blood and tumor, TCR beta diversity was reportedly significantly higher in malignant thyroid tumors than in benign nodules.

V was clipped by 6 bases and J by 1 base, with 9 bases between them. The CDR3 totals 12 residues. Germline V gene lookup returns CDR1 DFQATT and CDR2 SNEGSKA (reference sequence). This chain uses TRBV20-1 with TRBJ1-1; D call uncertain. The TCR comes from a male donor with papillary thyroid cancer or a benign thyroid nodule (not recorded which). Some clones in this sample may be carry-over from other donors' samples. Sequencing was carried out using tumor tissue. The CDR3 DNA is TGCAGTGCGAACAGAGAGAACACTGAAGCTTTCTTT. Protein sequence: CSANRENTEAFF.